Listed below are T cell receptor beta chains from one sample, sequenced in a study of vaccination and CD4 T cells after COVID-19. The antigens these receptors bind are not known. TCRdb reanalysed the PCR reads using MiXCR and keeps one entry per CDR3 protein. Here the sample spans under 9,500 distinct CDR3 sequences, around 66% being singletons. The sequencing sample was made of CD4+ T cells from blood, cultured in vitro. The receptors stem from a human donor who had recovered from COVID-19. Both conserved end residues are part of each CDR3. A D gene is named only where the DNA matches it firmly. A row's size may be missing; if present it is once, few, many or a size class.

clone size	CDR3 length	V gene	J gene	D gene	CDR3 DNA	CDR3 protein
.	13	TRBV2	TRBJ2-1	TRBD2	TGTGCCGGGCCGGGACTAGTAACAAATGAGCAGTTCTTC	CAGPGLVTNEQFF
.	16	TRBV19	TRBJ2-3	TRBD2	TGTGCCAGTAGTCCGGGAGCGGGGGGGCACACAGATACGCAGTATTTT	CASSPGAGGHTDTQYF
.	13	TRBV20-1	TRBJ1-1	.	TGCAGTGCTAGATCCTCGGTGGACACTGAAGCTTTCTTT	CSARSSVDTEAFF
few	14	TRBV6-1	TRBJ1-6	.	TGTGCCAGCATGGGCACGCCGACGGACCTTGCCCTCCACTTT	CASMGTPTDLALHF
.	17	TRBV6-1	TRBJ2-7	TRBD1	TGTGCCAGCAGTATTGGGACAGCCCTTACAGGGGATTACGAGCAGTACTTC	CASSIGTALTGDYEQYF
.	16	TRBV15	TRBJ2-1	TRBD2	TGTGCCACCAGCAGTAAAGGAGGCGGGAGGGCCGATGAGCAGTTCTTC	CATSSKGGGRADEQFF
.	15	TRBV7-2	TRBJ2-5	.	TGTGCCAGCAGTCCGACGGACAGTAAACAAGAGACCCAGTACTTC	CASSPTDSKQETQYF
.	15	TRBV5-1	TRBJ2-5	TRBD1	TGCGCCAGCAGCCTGGCGGGGACAGGGCAAGAGACCCAGTACTTC	CASSLAGTGQETQYF
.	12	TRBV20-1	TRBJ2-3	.	TGCAGTGCTAGGCCTACGGGCGGTACGCAGTATTTT	CSARPTGGTQYF
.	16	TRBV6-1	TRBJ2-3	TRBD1	TGTGCCAGCAGTGCCCAGCCTGGACAGGGCTCAGATACGCAGTATTTT	CASSAQPGQGSDTQYF
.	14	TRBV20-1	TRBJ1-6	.	TGCAGTGCGGTCCGGGACGGTAATAATTCACCCCTCCACTTT	CSAVRDGNNSPLHF
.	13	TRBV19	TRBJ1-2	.	TGTGCCAGCACAACCCGACAGGCGGGGGGCTACACCTTC	CASTTRQAGGYTF
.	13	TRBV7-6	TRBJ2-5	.	TGTGCCAGCGCGGAGGGGGGGGGAGAGACCCAGTACTTC	CASAEGGGETQYF
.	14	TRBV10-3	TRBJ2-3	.	TGTGCCATCAGTGATGGCGGGAGCACAGATACGCAGTATTTT	CAISDGGSTDTQYF
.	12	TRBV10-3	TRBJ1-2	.	TGTGCCATCAGTGGCAGCTCCTATGGCTACACCTTC	CAISGSSYGYTF
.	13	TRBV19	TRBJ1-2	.	TGTGCCAGTAGTATGGGGGGAAACTATGGCTACACCTTC	CASSMGGNYGYTF
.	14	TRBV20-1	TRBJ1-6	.	TGCAGTGCGGAACCGATCTCCTATAATTCACCCCTCCACTTT	CSAEPISYNSPLHF
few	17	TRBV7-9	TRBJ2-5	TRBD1	TGTGCCAGCAGCCCGAATCTTTCGACAGGGCGTAGGGAGACCCAGTACTTC	CASSPNLSTGRRETQYF
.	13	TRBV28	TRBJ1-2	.	TGTGCCAGCAGTTTAGGGGCAGGGTGGGGCTACACCTTC	CASSLGAGWGYTF
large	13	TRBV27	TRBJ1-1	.	TGTGCCAGCAGTTTTCGCCGGGAAACTGAAGCTTTCTTT	CASSFRRETEAFF
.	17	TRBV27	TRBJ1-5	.	TGTGCCAGCAGTCGGAGGATCCCCCGGGTCTTCAATCAGCCCCAGCATTTT	CASSRRIPRVFNQPQHF
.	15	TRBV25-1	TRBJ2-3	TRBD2	TGTGCCACCGCCCTACTAGCGGGAGCCACAGATACGCAGTATTTT	CATALLAGATDTQYF
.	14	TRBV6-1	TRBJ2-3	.	TGTGCCAGCAGCGCCCAGGGTCGCACAGATACGCAGTATTTT	CASSAQGRTDTQYF
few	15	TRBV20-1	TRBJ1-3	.	TGCAGTGCTGCCCAGGGAAGCAGGAAAGGAAACACCATATATTTT	CSAAQGSRKGNTIYF
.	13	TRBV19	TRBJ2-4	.	TGTGCCAGCAAGAGTTTAGCCAAAAACATTCAGTACTTC	CASKSLAKNIQYF
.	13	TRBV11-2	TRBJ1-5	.	TGTGCCAGCAGCGGGGGAGGGAATCAGCCCCAGCATTTT	CASSGGGNQPQHF
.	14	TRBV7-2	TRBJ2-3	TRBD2	TGTGCCAGCAGCTTAGGACTAGCGGGGGATACGCAGTATTTT	CASSLGLAGDTQYF
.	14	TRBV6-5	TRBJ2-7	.	TGTGCCAGCAGTTACTTCCGGGAAAGTTACGAGCAGTACTTC	CASSYFRESYEQYF
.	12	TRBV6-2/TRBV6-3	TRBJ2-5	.	TGTGCCAGCAGTTACAGGGGAGAGACCCAGTACTTC	CASSYRGETQYF
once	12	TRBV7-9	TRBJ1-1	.	TGTGCCAGCAGCCCAAGTGGGTTTTGGGCTTTCTTT	CASSPSGFWAFF
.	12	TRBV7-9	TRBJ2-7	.	TGTGCCAGCAGCTCCGCGGGCTACGAGCAGTACTTC	CASSSAGYEQYF
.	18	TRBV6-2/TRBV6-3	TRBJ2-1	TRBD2	TGTGCCAGCAGTCACGGACTAGCAGCCTCAATGACCCACAATGAGCAGTTCTTC	CASSHGLAASMTHNEQFF
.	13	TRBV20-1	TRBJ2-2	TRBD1	TGCAGTGCGGGGACAGAGAACACCGGGGAGCTGTTTTTT	CSAGTENTGELFF
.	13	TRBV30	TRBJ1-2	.	TGTGCCTGGAGGAGGATATTGAGCTATGGCTACACCTTC	CAWRRILSYGYTF
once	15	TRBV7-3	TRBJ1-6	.	TGTGCCAGCAGCTTAAATGTGGCAGCCAATTCACCCCTCCACTTT	CASSLNVAANSPLHF
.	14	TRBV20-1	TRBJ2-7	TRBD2	TGCAGTGCTAGGGTACGGACTAGCGGGAACGAGCAGTACTTC	CSARVRTSGNEQYF
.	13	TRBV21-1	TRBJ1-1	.	TGTGCCAGCAGCAAAAGACCGAACACTGAAGCTTTCTTT	CASSKRPNTEAFF
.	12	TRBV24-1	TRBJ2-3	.	TGTGCCACCAGTGACCCGGGCGATACGCAGTATTTT	CATSDPGDTQYF
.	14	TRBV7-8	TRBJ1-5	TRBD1	TGTGCCAGCACCAGGACAGGGGGCAATCAGCCCCAGCATTTT	CASTRTGGNQPQHF
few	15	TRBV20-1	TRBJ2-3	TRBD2	TGCAGTGCTAGAGAGAGCGGGGGCTCCACAGATACGCAGTATTTT	CSARESGGSTDTQYF
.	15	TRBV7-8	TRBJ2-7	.	TGTGCCAGCAGCCTAACGGGGGCAGGGTCCTACGAGCAGTACTTC	CASSLTGAGSYEQYF
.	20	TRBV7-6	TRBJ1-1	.	TGTGCCAGCAGCTTAGCGATTTCGGGGCAGGCGGACATGAGGAACACTGAAGCTTTCTTT	CASSLAISGQADMRNTEAFF
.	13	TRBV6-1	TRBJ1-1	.	TGTGCCAGCACCGGGGGGAGAAGCGCTGAAGCTTTCTTT	CASTGGRSAEAFF
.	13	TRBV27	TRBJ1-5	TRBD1	TGTGCCAGCAGGCCCCGGGGGACAGGGCAAATATTCTTT	CASRPRGTGQIFF
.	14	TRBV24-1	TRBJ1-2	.	TGTGCCACCAGTGATTTTGCGACAGACTATGGCTACACCTTC	CATSDFATDYGYTF